Following are 24 T cell receptor beta chains from one sample sequenced in a study of shared clonotypes between healthy human individuals. Measured with immunoSEQ multiplex PCR; TCRdb has only the in-frame clones, and not every one. The sample has about 2.3 million clones; around 93% are singletons. Sequenced material: naive CD4+ T cells from PBMCs. Documented subset: CD45RA+ positively selected. Receptors originate from a man in his late teens or twenties in good health. Some clones in this sample may be carry-over from other donors' samples.

This chain joins TRBV5-1 and TRBJ2-7; TRBD1 matches at 12 bases. The CDR3 spans 14 residues. V lost 6 bases, J lost 6 bases, and 7 bases stayed unmatched. Germline V gives CDR1 SGHRS, CDR2 YFSETQ. CDR3 region: CASTPGGQGAEQYF. The CDR3 nucleotides are TGCGCCAGCACGCCTGGGGGACAGGGGGCCGAGCAGTACTTC.

The gene calls are TRBV28 and TRBJ2-3, with D possibly being TRBD2 (5 bases). The CDR3 length is 12 residues. Looked up from germline, CDR1 is MDHEN and CDR2 is SYDVKM. The V and J ends lost 8 bases and 3 bases respectively, with 9 bases between them. DNA of the CDR3: TGTGCCAGCCAAACGGGGACAGATACGCAGTATTTT. This translates into CASQTGTDTQYF.

In this sample, this clone turned up once. V and J are TRBV27 and TRBJ2-7, with 10 bases matching TRBD2. Trimming took 2 bases from V and 2 from J; bases not matched to a gene: 15. This CDR3 contains 19 residues. Germline CDR1 reads MNHEY; CDR2 reads SMNVEV (reference sequence). The CDR3 sequence is CASSLRPPLAGVVAYEQYF. The CDR3 coding sequence is TGTGCCAGCAGTTTACGCCCCCCCCTAGCGGGAGTAGTTGCCTACGAGCAGTACTTC.

This clone was found once. The same CDR3 is also encoded by other DNA sequences in this sample. J is TRBJ2-3 and V is TRBV7-3; TRBD2 matches 7 bases. Germline assignment: CDR1 SGHTA and CDR2 FQGTGA. The J segment lost 5 bases and the V segment lost 6 bases, leaving 2 bases of the junction unmatched. CDR3 size: 12 residues. CDR3 bases: TGTGCCAGCAGTTGGGGGGGAGATACGCAGTATTTT. It yields the protein CASSWGGDTQYF.

CDR3 DNA: TGTGCCAGCAGTGGCACGCACCAGGGGTGGAGCTCCTACAATGAGCAGTTCTTC. This codes for CASSGTHQGWSSYNEQFF. This chain links TRBV25-1 with TRBJ2-1; tentatively, D is TRBD1 (6 bases). V lost 4 bases, J lost 0 bases, and 19 bases lay in between. CDR3 length: 18 residues. The germline V gene has CDR1 MGHDK and CDR2 SYGVNS.

The genes are TRBV28 and TRBJ1-4, with D unresolved. This CDR3 spans 14 amino acids. With 6 bases removed from V and 8 bases from J, the gap between germline ends came to 16 bases. The germline gives CDR1 MDHEN, CDR2 SYDVKM. The CDR3 is CASSQTPPGEKLFF. CDR3 nucleotide sequence: TGTGCCAGCAGCCAAACACCGCCGGGGGAAAAACTGTTTTTT.

V and J are TRBV4-1 and TRBJ1-5; D ambiguous. V was trimmed by 1 base and J by 9 bases, leaving 22 bases between them. The CDR3 is made up of 17 amino acids. The germline gives CDR1 MGHRA, CDR2 YSYEKL. CDR3: CASSQGRATAVRGPQHF. The CDR3 coding sequence is TGCGCCAGCAGCCAAGGTAGGGCAACAGCGGTGCGTGGGCCCCAGCATTTT.

The V and J genes are TRBV6-6 and TRBJ2-7; D gene unclear. V was pared by 5 bases and J by 6 bases, with 11 bases between. This CDR3 is built from 12 residues. In germline, CDR1 is MNHNY, CDR2 SVGAGI (reference sequence). The DNA of the CDR3 is TGTGCCAGCAGTAGACTCACTGGCGAGCAGTACTTC. As protein: CASSRLTGEQYF.

This chain uses TRBV7-9 with TRBJ1-6; no firm D call. V gave up 1 base and J gave up 9 bases, with 7 bases separating them. Germline assignment: CDR1 SEHNR and CDR2 FQNEAQ (reference sequence). The CDR3 runs 13 residues. The CDR3 nucleotides are TGTGCCAGCAGCTTAGGGACCGGTTCACCCCTCCACTTT. Translated, it gives CASSLGTGSPLHF.

About this clone: The same CDR3 also results from other DNA sequences found in this sample. The chain joins TRBV19 to TRBJ1-5; TRBD1 aligns across 10 bases. The CDR3 is 13 amino acids. V dropped 2 bases and J dropped 11; count of bases not matched to a gene: 3. In germline, CDR1 is LNHDA, CDR2 SQIVND (reference sequence). The CDR3 sequence: CASSIPGTGAQHF. CDR3 sequence (DNA): TGTGCCAGTAGTATACCCGGGACAGGGGCCCAGCATTTT.

This chain links TRBV19 with TRBJ1-1, with D possibly TRBD1 on 6 matching bases. V lost 8 bases to trimming and J lost 4 bases, with 17 bases between them. CDR3 length equals 14 residues. The germline V gene encodes CDR1 LNHDA and CDR2 SQIVND (reference sequence). The CDR3 loop is CASLRGGLGTEAFF. The CDR3 DNA sequence: TGTGCCAGTCTGAGGGGGGGGCTCGGCACTGAAGCTTTCTTT.

Regarding this clone: Other nucleotide sequences in the sample specify the same CDR3. V gene TRBV28 combines with J gene TRBJ2-7; D is unresolved. V lost 1 base and J lost 4, with 11 bases in between. Germline V CDR1 and CDR2: MDHEN, SYDVKM. The CDR3 has 14 amino acids. The CDR3, as DNA: TGTGCCAGCAGTTTATTAGGGCCTACGTACGAGCAGTACTTC. Protein sequence: CASSLLGPTYEQYF.

The chain couples TRBV5-1 to TRBJ1-2; D might be TRBD1 (5 bases). V lost 4 bases and J lost 1, with 8 bases in between. The CDR3 extends over 13 amino acids. Per germline, CDR1 SGHRS and CDR2 YFSETQ. CDR3 residues: CASSQGDNYGYTF. The CDR3 DNA is TGCGCCAGCAGCCAAGGGGATAACTATGGCTACACCTTC.

This clone was detected once. This chain uses TRBV29-1 with TRBJ2-1; 11 bases line up with TRBD1. The germline V gene encodes CDR1 SQVTM and CDR2 ANQGSEA. This CDR3 comprises 12 residues. J lost 8 bases, V lost 8 bases, and 5 bases had no gene match. The CDR3 DNA is TGCAGCCCGCGGACAGGGGGCCATGAGCAGTTCTTC. Protein product: CSPRTGGHEQFF.

Worth noting for this clone: Other nucleotide sequences from this sample produce the same CDR3. This chain uses TRBV9 with TRBJ2-7; D remains ambiguous. Trimming cost V 4 bases and J 0 bases, with 11 bases left between them. Germline-derived CDR1 and CDR2 are SGDLS and YYNGEE. There are 14 residues in the CDR3. The CDR3 DNA sequence: TGTGCCAGCAGCCCCACGGGTAGCTCCTACGAGCAGTACTTC. Protein sequence: CASSPTGSSYEQYF.

The genes are TRBV6-5 and TRBJ1-1, with D uncertain. Germline V gene data show CDR1 as MNHEY and CDR2 as SVGAGI. Between the trimmed V and J ends, which lost 3 bases and 6 bases, there was a span of 17 bases. The CDR3 has 15 residues. CDR3 bases: TGTGCCAGCAGTTATCGTGGGAATGGTGTCGCTGAAGCTTTCTTT. It yields the protein CASSYRGNGVAEAFF.

The V and J genes are TRBV10-3 and TRBJ2-1, with D possibly being TRBD1 (6 bases). The CDR3 runs 12 residues. V shed 6 bases and J shed 13 bases, with 16 bases lying between them. Germline CDR1 reads ENHRY; CDR2 reads SYGVKD. CDR3 residues: CAIRAPQGRQFF. In nucleotides, the CDR3 is TGTGCCATCAGGGCCCCACAGGGTAGACAGTTCTTC.

This chain joins TRBV6-5 and TRBJ1-2; a possible D gene is TRBD1 (6 bases). This CDR3 spans 13 amino acids. V lost 5 bases and J 4 bases, leaving 11 bases between the germline ends. Per germline, CDR1 MNHEY and CDR2 SVGAGI. Written as DNA, the CDR3 is TGTGCCAGCAGTCCGGGACAACTCTATGGCTACACCTTC. This encodes CASSPGQLYGYTF.

This clone was counted between two and nine times. This rearrangement joins TRBV5-6 to TRBJ1-2; D gene ambiguous. The germline V and J ends were trimmed by 2 bases and 4 bases, with 15 bases remaining between them. Germline V gene sequence: CDR1 SGHDT, CDR2 YYEEEE. CDR3 length: 15 amino acids. The CDR3 DNA is TGTGCCAGCAGCTTTTCAGATCGGGGAGGCTATGGCTACACCTTC. It specifies CASSFSDRGGYGYTF.

The chain joins TRBV4-1 to TRBJ2-5; D is perhaps TRBD1 or TRBD2 (5 bases each). Germline CDR1 reads MGHRA; CDR2 reads YSYEKL. V lost 1 base and J 11 bases, leaving 14 bases between the germline ends. This CDR3 spans 13 amino acids. The CDR3 DNA reads TGCGCCAGCAGCCAAGCTCAGGGTGGGGAGCAGTACTTC. It specifies CASSQAQGGEQYF.

V and J are TRBV7-2 and TRBJ2-7, with D possibly being TRBD2 (6 bases). The germline V and J ends were trimmed by 1 base and 0 bases, with 16 bases remaining between them. The CDR3 is 17 residues long. CDR1 is SGHTA, CDR2 FQGNSA, per germline. CDR3: CASSLVQLRGSSYEQYF. Here the CDR3 DNA reads TGTGCCAGCAGCTTAGTACAGCTGCGGGGAAGCTCCTACGAGCAGTACTTC.

The genes are TRBV9 and TRBJ2-7; the match to TRBD2 covers 7 bases. This CDR3 has 15 residues. The ends lost 0 bases at V and 5 bases at J; junction bases unmatched: 8. CDR1 is SGDLS and CDR2 is YYNGEE in the germline V gene. The CDR3 region has the DNA TGTGCCAGCAGCGTAGATGTGGGGGGAGGGGACGAGCAGTACTTC. Translated: CASSVDVGGGDEQYF.

The genes are TRBV18 and TRBJ2-6, with D uncertain. CDR1 is KGHSH and CDR2 is LQKENI in the germline V gene. The CDR3 totals 14 residues. V lost 8 bases to trimming and J lost 0 bases, with 8 bases between them. The CDR3 bases are TGTGCCAGCGGTCAAAGCTCTGGGGCCAACGTCCTGACTTTC. Amino acid sequence: CASGQSSGANVLTF. The full variable domain, in which reference TRBV18 and TRBJ2-6 provide the parts outside the CDR3, is NAGVMQNPRHLVRRRGQEARLRCSPMKGHSHVYWYRQLPEEGLKFMVYLQKENIIDESGMPKERFSAEFPKEGPSILRIQQVVRGDSAAYFCASGQSSGANVLTFGAGSRLTVL.

The rearrangement links TRBV10-3 to TRBJ2-7, with D unclear. Per germline, CDR1 ENHRY and CDR2 SYGVKD. V lost 1 base and J 3 bases, leaving 1 base between the germline ends. This CDR3 region has 11 residues. CDR3 loop: CAISEFYEQYF. The CDR3 coding sequence is TGTGCCATCAGTGAGTTCTACGAGCAGTACTTC.